These 29 T cell receptor beta chains came from one sample sequenced in a study of blood T cell repertoires in COVID-19. Produced via immunoSEQ multiplex PCR; TCRdb's table is partial and in-frame only. The sample has more than 110,000 clones; under 80% are singletons. The specimen sequenced was peripheral blood. Every receptor here comes from a man older than 75 with acute or convalescent COVID-19.

The rearrangement links TRBV30 to TRBJ2-6, with unresolved D. Germline CDR1 GTSNPN, CDR2 SVGIG (reference sequence). V lost 2 bases to trimming and J lost 1 base, with 18 bases between them. The CDR3 covers 18 residues. The CDR3 DNA sequence: TGTGCCTGGAGTCCTCGATGGTTCCGCAGTTCTGGGGCCAACGTCCTGACTTTC. Translation: CAWSPRWFRSSGANVLTF.

In regard to this clone: At the DNA level, this CDR3 is encoded by other sequences in the same sample as well. The chain uses TRBV2 and TRBJ2-1; D might be TRBD2 (6 bases). V dropped 4 bases and J dropped 4 bases, with 8 bases sitting between them. The CDR3 sequence is 13 residues long. Germline V gives CDR1 SNHLY, CDR2 FYNNEI. The CDR3 nucleotides read TGTGCCAGCAGTGGAGGGACTTACAATGAGCAGTTCTTC. Encoded protein: CASSGGTYNEQFF.

V usage is TRBV6-6 and J usage is TRBJ2-1; unclear D gene. V dropped 2 bases and J dropped 7 bases, with 12 bases sitting between them. Per germline, CDR1 MNHNY and CDR2 SVGAGI (reference sequence). The CDR3 extends over 14 amino acids. The CDR3: CASSYDISGNEQFF. The CDR3 coding sequence is TGTGCCAGCAGTTACGATATATCCGGGAATGAGCAGTTCTTC.

The chain combines TRBV5-1 with TRBJ2-7; possibly TRBD2 for D (5 bases). CDR3 length: 15 amino acids. Germline CDR1 and CDR2: SGHRS and YFSETQ. V lost 0 bases and J lost 3, with 13 bases in between. CDR3 region: CASSLAAGLSYEQYF. CDR3 nucleotide sequence: TGCGCCAGCAGCTTGGCCGCGGGCTTGAGCTACGAGCAGTACTTC.

The rearrangement links TRBV18 to TRBJ1-2; 7 bases are shared with TRBD1. CDR3 length: 14 residues. Trimming cost V 6 bases and J 4 bases; bases outside gene matches: 8. Germline CDR1 is KGHSH and CDR2 is LQKENI. The CDR3 nucleotides are TGTGCCAGCTCCCCTGACAGGGATAGCTATGGCTACACCTTC. Translated, it gives CASSPDRDSYGYTF.

The rearrangement links TRBV28 to TRBJ1-5; 8 bases fit TRBD1. Per germline, CDR1 MDHEN and CDR2 SYDVKM. V dropped 8 bases and J dropped 7; count of bases not matched to a gene: 7. This CDR3 is built from 13 residues. This CDR3 is CASLNRGIQPQHF. As DNA, the CDR3 is TGTGCCAGCCTTAACAGGGGGATCCAGCCCCAGCATTTT.

The chain employs TRBV10-3 and TRBJ1-6; TRBD1 is a possible D gene (5 bases). Germline V gene data show CDR1 as ENHRY and CDR2 as SYGVKD. The CDR3 is made up of 15 amino acids. The V and J ends lost 6 bases and 2 bases respectively, with 11 bases between them. The CDR3 nucleotides are TGTGCCATCAGGGACAACCAGCCCTATAATTCACCCCTCCACTTT. It translates to CAIRDNQPYNSPLHF.

The chain combines TRBV5-5 with TRBJ2-7; 12 bases align to TRBD1. Germline CDR1 and CDR2: SGHKS and YYEKEE (reference sequence). The CDR3 runs to 14 residues. Trimming cost V 3 bases and J 7 bases; bases outside gene matches: 5. The CDR3 is CASSWGQGAREQYF. The CDR3 nucleotides read TGTGCCAGCAGCTGGGGACAGGGGGCTCGGGAGCAGTACTTC. The full variable domain, in which reference TRBV5-5 and TRBJ2-7 provide the parts outside the CDR3, is DAGVTQSPTHLIKTRGQQVTLRCSPISGHKSVSWYQQVLGQGPQFIFQYYEKEERGRGNFPDRFSARQFPNYSSELNVNALLLGDSALYLCASSWGQGAREQYFGPGTRLTVT.

This clone was recorded only once. The chain has TRBV6-5 and TRBJ2-5, with D perhaps matching TRBD2 (7 bases). Germline assignment: CDR1 MNHEY and CDR2 SVGAGI. The length of the CDR3 is 13 residues. Trimming removed 5 bases from V and 5 bases from J, with 12 bases in between. This CDR3 is CASSRGGTETQYF. The CDR3 DNA follows: TGTGCCAGCAGTAGGGGGGGGACGGAGACCCAGTACTTC.

The rearrangement uses TRBV4-2 and TRBJ2-1, with TRBD2 matching over 11 bases. CDR3 length equals 15 residues. Looked up from germline, CDR1 is LGHNA and CDR2 is YNFKEQ. V shed 0 bases and J 10 bases; nucleotides not matched to a gene: 5. CDR3 coding DNA: TGTGCCAGCAGCCAAGAGGAACTAGCGGGGGACGAGCAGTTCTTC. Translation gives CASSQEELAGDEQFF.

The chain couples TRBV9 to TRBJ1-1; no clear D gene. V was cut by 0 bases and J by 1 base, with 7 bases left in between. The CDR3 covers 14 residues. The germline V gene encodes CDR1 SGDLS and CDR2 YYNGEE. CDR3 residues: CASSVDPWNTEAFF. For the CDR3, the DNA is TGTGCCAGCAGCGTAGATCCTTGGAACACTGAAGCTTTCTTT. The whole variable domain, remainder taken from reference TRBV9 and TRBJ1-1, is DSGVTQTPKHLITATGQRVTLRCSPRSGDLSVYWYQQSLDQGLQFLIQYYNGEERAKGNILERFSAQQFPDLHSELNLSSLELGDSALYFCASSVDPWNTEAFFGQGTRLTVV.

The V and J genes are TRBV11-1 and TRBJ2-3; D remains ambiguous. Trimming stripped 1 base from V and 8 bases from J, with 10 bases between. The length of the CDR3 is 13 residues. CDR1 is SGHAT and CDR2 is FQDESV in the germline V gene (reference sequence). The CDR3 DNA sequence: TGTGCCAGCAGCTTAGAAAGGAGCGCTACGCAGTATTTT. Translation: CASSLERSATQYF.

This rearrangement joins TRBV14 to TRBJ2-2, with D possibly being TRBD1 (5 bases). Trimming took 6 bases from V and 2 from J, leaving 10 bases between them. This CDR3 region has 14 residues. Germline CDR1 is SGHDN and CDR2 is FVKESK. The DNA of the CDR3 is TGTGCCAGCAGAGTCAGGGCAAACACCGGGGAGCTGTTTTTT. It is translated as CASRVRANTGELFF.

V is TRBV4-1 and J is TRBJ1-3; 8 nucleotides line up with TRBD1. Trimming took 4 bases from V and 7 from J; bases not matched to a gene: 9. Germline V lookup: CDR1 MGHRA, CDR2 YSYEKL. The CDR3 totals 15 residues. The DNA for the CDR3 is TGCGCCAGCAGCCCCCGATCCGGACAGGGTAACACCATATATTTT. Amino acid sequence: CASSPRSGQGNTIYF.

This clone was seen more than once but under ten times. This rearrangement joins TRBV9 to TRBJ2-7; D unclear. CDR1 is SGDLS, CDR2 YYNGEE, per germline. The V end lost 4 bases, the J end lost 6 bases, and 20 bases lay between the germline ends. This CDR3 region has 15 residues. DNA of the CDR3: TGTGCCAGCAGCATTAACACTGAACCAGGAAGCGAGCAGTACTTC. It specifies CASSINTEPGSEQYF. Variable domain in full (rest from reference TRBV9 and TRBJ2-7): DSGVTQTPKHLITATGQRVTLRCSPRSGDLSVYWYQQSLDQGLQFLIQYYNGEERAKGNILERFSAQQFPDLHSELNLSSLELGDSALYFCASSINTEPGSEQYFGPGTRLTVT.

The chain uses TRBV6-5 and TRBJ1-2; D call uncertain. Trimming took off 8 bases at V and 6 bases at J, with 16 bases between the two ends. In germline, CDR1 is MNHEY, CDR2 SVGAGI. The CDR3 loop spans 13 amino acids. CDR3 nucleotide sequence: TGTGCCAGCCTTGGACTCTCGGGCAATGGCTACACCTTC. It translates to CASLGLSGNGYTF.

The V gene is TRBV4-3, the J gene TRBJ2-5; D is possibly TRBD2 (5 bases). V lost 4 bases to trimming and J lost 4 bases, with 16 bases between them. Germline V gives CDR1 LGHNA, CDR2 YSLEER. The CDR3 consists of 15 residues. The CDR3 sequence is CASSPRTGGRETQYF. The CDR3 DNA reads as TGCGCCAGCAGCCCACGGACTGGTGGGAGAGAGACCCAGTACTTC.

V is TRBV7-6 and J is TRBJ1-6, with 7 bases fitting TRBD1. Germline trimming cut 3 bases from V and 9 bases from J; bases unmatched to any gene: 5. Looked up from germline, CDR1 is SGHVS and CDR2 is FNYEAQ. This CDR3 spans 14 amino acids. Here the CDR3 reads CASSLRQGTSPLHF. Here the CDR3 DNA reads TGTGCCAGCAGCTTGAGACAGGGTACTTCACCCCTCCACTTT.

The J gene is TRBJ2-2, the V gene TRBV4-3, with D maybe TRBD1 (6 bases). V was pared by 1 base and J by 4 bases, with 13 bases between. Germline V lookup: CDR1 LGHNA, CDR2 YSLEER. CDR3 length: 16 amino acids. CDR3: CASSQGGRGFTGELFF. The CDR3 DNA reads TGCGCCAGCAGCCAAGGCGGCAGGGGTTTCACCGGGGAGCTGTTTTTT.

The chain links TRBV19 to TRBJ1-1, with 7 bases matching TRBD1. V was pared by 2 bases and J by 0 bases, with 0 bases of the junction left unmatched. The CDR3 is made up of 14 amino acids. The germline V gene has CDR1 LNHDA and CDR2 SQIVND (reference sequence). This chain's CDR3 is CASSITGVNTEAFF. For the CDR3, the DNA is TGTGCCAGTAGTATAACAGGGGTGAACACTGAAGCTTTCTTT.

The rearrangement links TRBV5-1 to TRBJ2-5, with D possibly being TRBD2 (5 bases). The CDR3 totals 16 residues. V was clipped by 0 bases and J by 1 base, with 13 bases between them. Germline CDR1 SGHRS, CDR2 YFSETQ. The CDR3 nucleotides are TGCGCCAGCAGCTTGGGGTTTCCAGCGGCCCAAGAGACCCAGTACTTC. Amino acids: CASSLGFPAAQETQYF.

The chain carries TRBV3-1 (or the pseudogene TRBV3-2) and TRBJ2-1; D is ambiguous. This CDR3 has 13 residues. CDR1 and CDR2 from the germline V gene are LGHDT and YNNKEL (reference sequence). The ends were cut back, 6 bases at V and 9 bases at J, with 15 bases in the middle. CDR3 amino acids: CASRPQTLGEQFF. The CDR3 DNA is TGTGCCAGCAGGCCCCAGACTCTAGGTGAGCAGTTCTTC.

This chain uses TRBV7-9 with TRBJ1-1; D call uncertain. In germline, CDR1 is SEHNR, CDR2 FQNEAQ (reference sequence). The CDR3 is made up of 13 amino acids. Between the trimmed V and J ends, which lost 3 bases and 3 bases, there was a span of 8 bases. This CDR3 reads CASSFPEDTEAFF. DNA for the CDR3: TGTGCCAGCAGCTTCCCGGAGGACACTGAAGCTTTCTTT.

This clone has more than one count but fewer than ten. The chain recombines TRBV18 with TRBJ1-2, with 7 positions matching TRBD1. This CDR3 is built from 13 residues. V gave up 3 bases and J gave up 4 bases; unmatched junction bases: 2. Germline lookup yields CDR1 KGHSH and CDR2 LQKENI. The CDR3 loop is CASSPRQGYGYTF. CDR3 DNA: TGTGCCAGCTCACCGAGACAGGGCTATGGCTACACCTTC. Full variable domain (outside the CDR3, taken from reference TRBV18 and TRBJ1-2): NAGVMQNPRHLVRRRGQEARLRCSPMKGHSHVYWYRQLPEEGLKFMVYLQKENIIDESGMPKERFSAEFPKEGPSILRIQQVVRGDSAAYFCASSPRQGYGYTFGSGTRLTVV.

The chain carries TRBV20-1 and TRBJ2-7; unclear D gene. V was pared by 3 bases and J by 3 bases, with 12 bases between. The CDR3 runs 13 residues. CDR1 is DFQATT, CDR2 SNEGSKA, per germline (reference sequence). CDR3 coding DNA: TGCAGTGCTAGTGGGGTGGGCCTCTACGAGCAGTACTTC. This translates into CSASGVGLYEQYF.

V usage is TRBV2 and J usage is TRBJ1-6, with a weak D call TRBD1 (5 bases). The CDR3 consists of 14 residues. Germline lookup yields CDR1 SNHLY and CDR2 FYNNEI. Trimming pared 5 bases from V and 5 bases from J, leaving 10 bases between. CDR3 in amino acids: CASSRQTNNSPLHF. CDR3 in DNA: TGTGCCAGCAGTCGACAGACCAATAATTCACCCCTCCACTTT.

The chain carries TRBV5-5 and TRBJ2-7, with TRBD2 matching 8 bases. The trim removed 1 base at V and 2 bases at J, leaving 8 bases unmatched. The germline V gene has CDR1 SGHKS and CDR2 YYEKEE (reference sequence). The CDR3 length is 16 residues. The DNA for the CDR3 is TGTGCCAGCAGCTTGTCAGTCGGACTAGCTACCTACGAGCAGTACTTC. As protein: CASSLSVGLATYEQYF.

The V call is TRBV28, the J call TRBJ2-2; 10 bases align to TRBD1. J gave up 3 bases and V 4 bases, and 11 bases lay outside the gene matches. The CDR3 length is 18 residues. The germline CDR1 and CDR2 sequences are MDHEN and SYDVKM. This CDR3 is CASSSLGEGQGDTGELFF. CDR3 nucleotide sequence: TGTGCCAGCAGTTCACTTGGGGAAGGACAGGGGGACACCGGGGAGCTGTTTTTT.

The chain carries TRBV20-1 and TRBJ2-3; D not certain. CDR3 length: 12 amino acids. V was cut by 5 bases and J by 5 bases, with 11 bases left in between. Germline V gene data show CDR1 as DFQATT and CDR2 as SNEGSKA (reference sequence). CDR3 protein: CSARVSGDTQYF. The CDR3 DNA follows: TGCAGTGCTCGTGTGTCGGGAGATACGCAGTATTTT.